The clone carrying this TCR beta chain was recorded many times. The data belong to a study of spatial heterogeneity in lung cancer. In the study overall: An average of more than ten raw reads was observed per unique TCR and UMI combination.

TCRdb re-called the 5' RACE reads through MiXCR, storing one row per CDR3 protein. The sample carries approximately 52,000 distinct CDR3 sequences, roughly 5% recorded once. The time point: sample taken at primary tumor resection. Frozen PBMC, nontumor lung or tumor provided whole RNA, which was sequenced unsorted. This CDR3 is 16 amino acids long. With 0 bases clipped from V and 5 bases from J, the junction kept 5 bases outside the gene matches. In germline, CDR1 is SGHRS, CDR2 YFSETQ. V gene TRBV5-1 combines with J gene TRBJ2-5; 12 positions match TRBD2. This TCR derives from a male donor with early-stage non-small cell lung cancer. This specimen consisted of PBMCs, obtained at surgery. The DNA of the CDR3 is TGCGCCAGCAGCTTGGGACTAGCGGGAGTATGGGAGACCCAGTACTTC. It is translated as CASSLGLAGVWETQYF.